This T cell receptor beta chain was found in a study of T cells in Graves' hyperthyroidism and ophthalmopathy. Points from the study as a whole: A 13 V-J signature model discriminated ophthalmopathy versus stable hyperthyroidism. Prediction of ophthalmopathy progression came a median approximately 7 months pre-onset. Also found in blood were most expanded thyroid clonotypes above 0.001.

On this clonotype itself: The antigen remains undetermined.

Germline CDR1 reads MNHEY; CDR2 reads SVGAGI. V lost 7 bases, J lost 6 bases, and 13 bases lay in between. This CDR3 is built from 12 residues. RNA transcripts served as the template for amplifying TCR beta CDR3 regions. The HTBI primer set was used in a first-round RT-PCR of the TCR CDR3. TCRdb independently ran MiXCR on the multiplex PCR reads; one entry per CDR3 protein. The sample carries 600,000 to 700,000 distinct CDR3 sequences, 45% recorded once. V usage is TRBV6-5 and J usage is TRBJ2-7; D assignment may be TRBD1 or TRBD2 (5 bases each). Sequencing used peripheral blood or thyroid tissue (not recorded which). The TCR sequence derives from an adult man with Graves' disease, either hyperthyroidism or ophthalmopathy (not recorded which). CDR3 DNA sequence: TGTGCCAGCAACCAGGGAGTCGGCGAGCAGTACTTC. Protein sequence: CASNQGVGEQYF.